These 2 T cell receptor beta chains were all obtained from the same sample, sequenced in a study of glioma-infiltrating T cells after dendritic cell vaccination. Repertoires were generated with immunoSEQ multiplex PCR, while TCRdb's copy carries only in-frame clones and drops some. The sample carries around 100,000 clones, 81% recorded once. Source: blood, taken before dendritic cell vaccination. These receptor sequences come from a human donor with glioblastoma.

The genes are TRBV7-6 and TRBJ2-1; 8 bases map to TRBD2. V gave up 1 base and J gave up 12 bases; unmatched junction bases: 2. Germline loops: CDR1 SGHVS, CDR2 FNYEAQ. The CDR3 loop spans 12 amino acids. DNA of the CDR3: TGTGCCAGCAGCTTAGGGGCGGGGGGGCAGTTCTTC. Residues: CASSLGAGGQFF. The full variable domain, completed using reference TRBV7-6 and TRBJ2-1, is GAGVSQSPRYKVTKRGQDVALRCDPISGHVSLYWYRQALGQGPEFLTYFNYEAQQDKSGLPNDRFSAERPEGSISTLTIQRTEQRDSAMYRCASSLGAGGQFFGPGTRLTVL.

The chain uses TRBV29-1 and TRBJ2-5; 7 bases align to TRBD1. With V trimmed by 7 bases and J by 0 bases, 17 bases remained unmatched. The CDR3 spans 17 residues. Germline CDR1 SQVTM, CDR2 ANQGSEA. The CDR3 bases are TGCAGCGCTCACACATTCGTAGACAGGGAGTACCAAGAGACCCAGTACTTC. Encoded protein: CSAHTFVDREYQETQYF.